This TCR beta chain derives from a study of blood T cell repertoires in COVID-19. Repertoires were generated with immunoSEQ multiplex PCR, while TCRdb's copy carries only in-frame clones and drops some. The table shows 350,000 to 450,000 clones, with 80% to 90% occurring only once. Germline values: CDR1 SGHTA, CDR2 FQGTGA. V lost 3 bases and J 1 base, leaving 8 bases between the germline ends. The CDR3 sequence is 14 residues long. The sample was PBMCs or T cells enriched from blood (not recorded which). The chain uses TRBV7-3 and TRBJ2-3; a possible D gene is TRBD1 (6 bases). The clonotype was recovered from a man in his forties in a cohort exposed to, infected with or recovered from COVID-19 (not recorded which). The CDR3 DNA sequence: TGTGCCAGCAGCTTCAGGGGTGGCACAGATACGCAGTATTTT. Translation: CASSFRGGTDTQYF.